The 27 T cell receptor beta chains in this list originate from one sample, sequenced in a study of siplizumab effects on memory and regulatory T cells. Sequencing was performed with immunoSEQ multiplex PCR; in TCRdb, only in-frame clones are kept and a portion is missing. There are some 120,000 clones in the sample; about 95% occur only once, and roughly 1.7% lies in the top ten. Specimen: non-Treg CD4+ T cells sorted from blood. The receptors were sampled from a human donor in good health.

The chain joins TRBV6-5 to TRBJ1-4; 10 nucleotides align to TRBD1. CDR1 MNHEY and CDR2 SVGAGI come from the germline V gene. The CDR3 length is 15 residues. With V trimmed by 6 bases and J by 8 bases, 9 bases remained unmatched. The CDR3 sequence is CASRAGQGGYEKLFF. As DNA, the CDR3 is TGTGCCAGCAGAGCCGGACAGGGGGGATACGAAAAACTGTTTTTT.

The CDR3 DNA reads TGTGCCAGCAGCCCCCCGGGGTTCGGGGCGGTCGGTGAGACCCAGTACTTC. Protein: CASSPPGFGAVGETQYF. The chain has TRBV7-8 and TRBJ2-5; D is tentatively TRBD1 or TRBD2 (5 bases each). V lost 5 bases and J lost 5, with 24 bases in between. Germline loops: CDR1 SGHVS, CDR2 FQNEAQ. The CDR3 contains 17 residues.

This clone was counted a single time. The V and J genes are TRBV30 and TRBJ2-3, with D possibly TRBD1 on 5 matching bases. This CDR3 region has 14 residues. CDR1 is GTSNPN, CDR2 SVGIG, per germline (reference sequence). V lost 3 bases, J lost 0 bases, and 10 bases lay in between. CDR3 DNA: TGTGCCTGGAGGCCCGCAGGGAGCACAGATACGCAGTATTTT. Translated, it gives CAWRPAGSTDTQYF.

This sequence joins TRBV19 and TRBJ2-7; 9 bases fit TRBD1. CDR1 and CDR2 (germline): LNHDA, SQIVND (reference sequence). The CDR3 loop spans 16 amino acids. With V trimmed by 2 bases and J by 4 bases, 9 bases remained unmatched. The CDR3 DNA is TGTGCCAGTAGTATATATCCGGGACAGGGATCATACGAGCAGTACTTC. This codes for CASSIYPGQGSYEQYF.

The J gene is TRBJ1-2, the V gene TRBV20-1; D might be TRBD1 (6 bases). The CDR3 covers 11 residues. CDR1 is DFQATT and CDR2 is SNEGSKA in the germline V gene (reference sequence). CDR3 sequence (DNA): TGCACCTTTCAGGGGAACTATGGCTACACCTTC. It is translated as CTFQGNYGYTF.

The chain couples TRBV4-1 to TRBJ2-1; D ambiguous. The V gene's germline CDR1 is MGHRA and CDR2 YSYEKL. The CDR3 totals 13 residues. V was cut by 1 base and J by 7 bases, with 8 bases left in between. Here the CDR3 DNA reads TGCGCCAGCAGCCAAGTGCTGGCAAATGAGCAGTTCTTC. Protein: CASSQVLANEQFF.

The chain uses TRBV10-3 and TRBJ2-3, with D uncertain. CDR1 ENHRY and CDR2 SYGVKD come from the germline V gene. The germline V and J ends were trimmed by 8 bases and 2 bases, with 5 bases remaining between them. The length of the CDR3 is 11 residues. CDR3 amino acids: CAIRTTDTQYF. The CDR3 DNA reads TGTGCCATCCGGACCACAGATACGCAGTATTTT.

The J gene is TRBJ2-1, the V gene TRBV5-6, with a weak D call TRBD1 (6 bases). CDR3 size: 15 residues. The V gene lost 4 bases and the J gene lost 6 bases, with 17 bases spanning the gap. CDR1 SGHDT and CDR2 YYEEEE come from the germline V gene. CDR3 nucleotides: TGTGCCAGCAGCCCTTCCGGGACACTCCTCAATGAGCAGTTCTTC. It yields the protein CASSPSGTLLNEQFF.

The genes are TRBV6-5 and TRBJ2-7; possibly TRBD1 for D (6 bases). V gave up 0 bases and J gave up 3 bases, with 12 bases separating them. CDR1 and CDR2 from the germline V gene are MNHEY and SVGAGI. CDR3 length: 15 residues. The CDR3 DNA is TGTGCCAGCAGTTACTCAAAGTCAGGGGTCTACGAGCAGTACTTC. Translating it yields CASSYSKSGVYEQYF.

This clone was detected only a few times. This chain connects TRBV2 to TRBJ2-2, with no clear D. The CDR3 is 15 residues long. The V and J ends lost 3 bases and 0 bases respectively, with 8 bases between them. CDR1 and CDR2 (germline): SNHLY, FYNNEI. The CDR3 DNA is TGTGCCAGCAGTGAGCGCGCATCGAACACCGGGGAGCTGTTTTTT. Residues: CASSERASNTGELFF.

The chain recombines TRBV6-6 with TRBJ2-7; possible D gene TRBD1, 6 bases. The V and J ends lost 6 bases and 2 bases respectively, with 8 bases between them. This CDR3 has 12 residues. Germline V lookup: CDR1 MNHNY, CDR2 SVGAGI (reference sequence). This CDR3 is CASSYRAYEQYF. CDR3 sequence (DNA): TGTGCCAGCAGCTACAGGGCCTACGAGCAGTACTTC.

As DNA, the CDR3 is TGTGCCAGCAGCCCCGACAGACAGCCCCAGCATTTT. Its translation: CASSPDRQPQHF. This rearrangement joins TRBV5-5 to TRBJ1-5; D perhaps matches TRBD1 (5 bases). The CDR3 covers 12 residues. Between the trimmed V and J ends, which lost 4 bases and 7 bases, there was a span of 9 bases. Germline assignment: CDR1 SGHKS and CDR2 YYEKEE (reference sequence). Using reference TRBV5-5 and TRBJ1-5 for the parts outside the CDR3, the full variable domain is DAGVTQSPTHLIKTRGQQVTLRCSPISGHKSVSWYQQVLGQGPQFIFQYYEKEERGRGNFPDRFSARQFPNYSSELNVNALLLGDSALYLCASSPDRQPQHFGDGTRLSIL.

The chain joins TRBV19 to TRBJ2-1; 12 bases line up with TRBD1. J gave up 0 bases and V 5 bases, and 11 bases lay outside the gene matches. There are 19 residues in the CDR3. Germline assignment: CDR1 LNHDA and CDR2 SQIVND (reference sequence). The CDR3 DNA reads as TGTGCCAGTAGTCCTCGGGGACAGGGGGCTATTAGCTCCTACAATGAGCAGTTCTTC. Its protein product is CASSPRGQGAISSYNEQFF.

The rearrangement joins TRBV2 to TRBJ1-4, with 11 bases identical to TRBD1. The J segment lost 7 bases and the V segment lost 6 bases, leaving 7 bases of the junction unmatched. This CDR3 is 15 amino acids long. CDR1 is SNHLY, CDR2 FYNNEI, per germline. CDR3 bases: TGTGCCAGCAGCCCCGGGACAGGGGGATTTGAAAAACTGTTTTTT. This sequence encodes CASSPGTGGFEKLFF.

V usage is TRBV4-1 and J usage is TRBJ2-7; D remains unclear. V lost 4 bases and J 0 bases, leaving 16 bases between the germline ends. From germline, CDR1 is MGHRA and CDR2 YSYEKL. The CDR3 sequence is 16 residues long. The CDR3 protein is CASSPRTSGSSYEQYF. In nucleotides, the CDR3 is TGCGCCAGCAGCCCCAGAACCTCCGGTAGCTCCTACGAGCAGTACTTC.

The chain is built from TRBV5-1 and TRBJ2-7, with 11 bases that match TRBD1. V was pared by 2 bases and J by 3 bases, with 13 bases of the junction left unmatched. Germline V lookup: CDR1 SGHRS, CDR2 YFSETQ. The CDR3 is 18 residues long. The chain's CDR3 is CASSFMRGWDRGIYEQYF. DNA of the CDR3: TGCGCCAGCAGCTTTATGAGGGGCTGGGACAGGGGGATCTACGAGCAGTACTTC. Combining the CDR3 with reference TRBV5-1 and TRBJ2-7 gives the whole variable domain KAGVTQTPRYLIKTRGQQVTLSCSPISGHRSVSWYQQTPGQGLQFLFEYFSETQRNKGNFPGRFSGRQFSNSRSEMNVSTLELGDSALYLCASSFMRGWDRGIYEQYFGPGTRLTVT.

The chain has TRBV6-5 and TRBJ2-7; the D gene is possibly TRBD2 (6 bases). This CDR3 is built from 13 residues. Germline CDR1 MNHEY, CDR2 SVGAGI. The V end lost 6 bases, the J end lost 7 bases, and 16 bases lay between the germline ends. The CDR3: CASRGTGKQEQYF. The CDR3 region has the DNA TGTGCCAGCAGGGGGACTGGAAAACAGGAGCAGTACTTC.

This clone was counted a few times. The junction does not match germline at one end; this may be a read error. This sequence joins TRBV7-9 and TRBJ1-1, with D perhaps matching TRBD1 (5 bases). Germline CDR1 reads SEHNR; CDR2 reads FQNEAQ (reference sequence). The CDR3 is 13 amino acids. Written as DNA, the CDR3 is TGTGCCGGCAGGGTTTTAATGAACACTGAAGCTTTCTTT. It encodes CAGRVLMNTEAFF.

The rearrangement uses TRBV7-3 and TRBJ1-2; a possible D gene is TRBD1 (5 bases). The CDR3 runs 15 residues. Trimming cost V 2 bases and J 4 bases, with 14 bases left between them. CDR1 and CDR2 from the germline V gene are SGHTA and FQGTGA. CDR3 amino acids: CASSLDQQGRYGYTF. CDR3 DNA sequence: TGTGCCAGCAGCTTAGATCAGCAGGGTCGCTATGGCTACACCTTC.

The chain joins TRBV18 to TRBJ2-3; 10 nucleotides line up with TRBD2. J was trimmed by 4 bases and V by 0 bases; bases with no gene match: 1. CDR1 and CDR2 from the germline V gene are KGHSH and LQKENI. This CDR3 contains 15 residues. In nucleotides, the CDR3 is TGTGCCAGCTCACCACCTGGACTAGCGGCAGATACGCAGTATTTT. Translation: CASSPPGLAADTQYF. The complete variable domain, with remaining parts taken from reference TRBV18 and TRBJ2-3, reads NAGVMQNPRHLVRRRGQEARLRCSPMKGHSHVYWYRQLPEEGLKFMVYLQKENIIDESGMPKERFSAEFPKEGPSILRIQQVVRGDSAAYFCASSPPGLAADTQYFGPGTRLTVL.

The J gene is TRBJ1-2, the V gene TRBV7-9, with D possibly TRBD1 on 6 matching bases. There are 12 residues in the CDR3. Trimming stripped 8 bases from V and 8 bases from J, with 15 bases between. Per germline, CDR1 SEHNR and CDR2 FQNEAQ (reference sequence). DNA of the CDR3: TGTGCCAGCGGTGGGGTCGGGGGCGGCTACACCTTC. The encoded protein is CASGGVGGGYTF. The whole variable domain, remainder taken from reference TRBV7-9 and TRBJ1-2, is DTGVSQNPRHKITKRGQNVTFRCDPISEHNRLYWYRQTLGQGPEFLTYFQNEAQLEKSRLLSDRFSAERPKGSFSTLEIQRTEQGDSAMYLCASGGVGGGYTFGSGTRLTVV.

This clone was seen once. The J gene is TRBJ2-7, the V gene TRBV5-1, with a possible D match to TRBD1 (6 bases). The CDR3 has 12 amino acids. The V gene's germline CDR1 is SGHRS and CDR2 YFSETQ. V was shortened by 0 bases and J by 10 bases, with 11 bases between the two germline ends. The CDR3 loop is CASSLEQGPQYF. CDR3 DNA: TGCGCCAGCAGCTTGGAGCAGGGGCCCCAGTACTTC.

This chain links TRBV6-5 with TRBJ1-2; weak D call: TRBD1 (6 bases). Germline V gene lookup returns CDR1 MNHEY and CDR2 SVGAGI. The CDR3 covers 15 residues. The V end was cut by 7 bases, the J end by 4 bases, with 19 bases between. CDR3 DNA: TGTGCCAGCACCGGAGGGGGGGGTAATAGCTATGGCTACACCTTC. It is translated as CASTGGGGNSYGYTF.

The chain links TRBV5-4 to TRBJ2-1; TRBD2 agrees at 10 bases. The V gene's germline CDR1 is SGHNT and CDR2 YYREEE (reference sequence). J gave up 6 bases and V 2 bases, and 2 bases lay outside the gene matches. CDR3 length: 14 amino acids. CDR3 sequence (DNA): TGTGCCAGCAGCTTTAGCGGGGGGAGCAATGAGCAGTTCTTC. Translation gives CASSFSGGSNEQFF.

This chain uses TRBV4-2 with TRBJ2-5; TRBD2 agrees at 10 bases. J was trimmed by 5 bases and V by 2 bases; bases with no gene match: 8. The germline gives CDR1 LGHNA, CDR2 YNFKEQ. The CDR3 has 16 amino acids. In DNA form, the CDR3 reads TGTGCCAGCAGCCAACTGGAAGCGGGGGGGCGTGAGACCCAGTACTTC. This gives the protein CASSQLEAGGRETQYF.

This chain uses TRBV7-3 with TRBJ2-1, with D possibly matching TRBD2 (6 bases). V lost 5 bases and J 5 bases, leaving 13 bases between the germline ends. This CDR3 has 14 residues. Germline-derived CDR1 and CDR2 are SGHTA and FQGTGA. The CDR3 sequence: CASSPTRTHNEQFF. The CDR3 bases are TGTGCCAGCAGCCCGACTAGAACACACAATGAGCAGTTCTTC.

The chain combines TRBV30 with TRBJ1-2; tentative D call: TRBD1 (5 bases). Trimming took 4 bases from V and 4 from J, leaving 10 bases between them. This CDR3 is 12 amino acids long. Germline values: CDR1 GTSNPN, CDR2 SVGIG (reference sequence). CDR3 in DNA: TGTGCCTGGATGACAGCCTCCTATGGCTACACCTTC. It translates to CAWMTASYGYTF.